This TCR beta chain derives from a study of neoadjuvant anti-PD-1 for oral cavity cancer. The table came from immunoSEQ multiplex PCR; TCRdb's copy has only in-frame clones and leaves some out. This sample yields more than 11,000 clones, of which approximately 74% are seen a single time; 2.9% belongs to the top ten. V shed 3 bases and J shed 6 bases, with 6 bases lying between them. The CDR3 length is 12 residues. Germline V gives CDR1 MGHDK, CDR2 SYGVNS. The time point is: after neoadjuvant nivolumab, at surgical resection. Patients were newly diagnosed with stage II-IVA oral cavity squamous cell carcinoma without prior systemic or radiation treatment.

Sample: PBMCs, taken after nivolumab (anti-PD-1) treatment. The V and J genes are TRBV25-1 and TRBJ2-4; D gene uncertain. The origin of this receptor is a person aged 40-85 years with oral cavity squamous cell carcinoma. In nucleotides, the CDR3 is TGTGCCAGCAGTGACACCTCAAACATTCAGTACTTC. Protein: CASSDTSNIQYF.